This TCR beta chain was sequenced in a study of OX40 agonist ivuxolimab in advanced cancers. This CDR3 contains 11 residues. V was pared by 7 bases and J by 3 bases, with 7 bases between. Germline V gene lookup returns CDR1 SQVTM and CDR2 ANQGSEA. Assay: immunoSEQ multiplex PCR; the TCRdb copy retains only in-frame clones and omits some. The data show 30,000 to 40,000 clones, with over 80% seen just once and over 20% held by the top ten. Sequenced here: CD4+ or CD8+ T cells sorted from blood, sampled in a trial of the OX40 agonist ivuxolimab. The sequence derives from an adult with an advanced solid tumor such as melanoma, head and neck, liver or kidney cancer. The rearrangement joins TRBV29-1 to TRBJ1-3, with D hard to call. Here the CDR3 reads CSALLGNTIYF. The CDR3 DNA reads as TGCAGCGCCCTACTTGGAAACACCATATATTTT.